Detailed here is one T cell receptor beta chain. Its cognate antigen is unknown. The sample belongs to a study of CD8 T cells in ankylosing spondylitis. Libraries for TCR beta were made by quantitative 5'-RACE with molecular barcodes. A single record per CDR3 protein comes from TCRdb applying MiXCR to the 5' RACE reads. The repertoire holds hundreds of thousands of distinct CDR3 sequences, with under 20% as singletons. Whole-study results and caveats: Reported data indicate significant enrichment of disease-linked clones within matched ankylosing spondylitis synovial fluid. Typical of ankylosing spondylitis blood, it appeared, was a TCR beta motif of several highly homologous variants. In synovial fluid and blood from reactive arthritis, some motif variants were previously reported.

Trimming took 7 bases from V and 2 from J; bases not matched to a gene: 11. This CDR3 is built from 15 residues. Germline V CDR1 and CDR2: LNHDA, SQIVND (reference sequence). The sequence came from a male donor with ankylosing spondylitis. Sequenced: blood, either unsorted or a sorted T cell fraction (not recorded which). The chain joins TRBV19 to TRBJ2-7; 7 bases agree with TRBD1. Here the CDR3 DNA reads TGTGCCAGTAAAAGTGGTAGGGACAGAACCTACGAGCAGTACTTC. Translated: CASKSGRDRTYEQYF.